The 26 T cell receptor beta chains in this list originate from one sample, sequenced in a study of identical twins. TCRdb re-derived calls from the 5' RACE reads in MiXCR, one entry per CDR3 protein. The repertoire consists of 1.5 million to 2 million distinct CDR3 sequences, with roughly 35% occurring once and the leading ten covering around 0.25%. The sample taken for sequencing was cord blood. The receptor set was obtained from a newborn girl in good health.

The V and J genes are TRBV20-1 and TRBJ2-1; TRBD2 agrees at 9 bases. V was pared by 3 bases and J by 0 bases, with 15 bases of the junction left unmatched. Germline assignment: CDR1 DFQATT and CDR2 SNEGSKA (reference sequence). CDR3 length: 19 amino acids. CDR3 nucleotide sequence: TGCAGTGCTAGTTCGGTTGTGCGGGGGGGCCCCAGCTCCTACAATGAGCAGTTCTTC. The encoded protein is CSASSVVRGGPSSYNEQFF.

In its sample, this clonotype was seen many times. This sequence joins TRBV7-2 and TRBJ1-2; D might be TRBD1 (6 bases). The CDR3 sequence is 16 residues long. Deletions cut 1 base from V and 4 bases from J, with 16 bases between. The germline CDR1 and CDR2 sequences are SGHTA and FQGNSA. CDR3 loop: CASSLGGRGRFYGYTF. Written as DNA, the CDR3 is TGTGCCAGCAGCTTAGGTGGTCGGGGGCGATTCTATGGCTACACCTTC.

This clonotype showed up just a few times. The chain combines TRBV5-1 with TRBJ1-5; 7 bases fit TRBD1. Germline CDR1 and CDR2: SGHRS and YFSETQ. V was clipped by 4 bases and J by 4 bases; unmatched bases: 8. The CDR3 is made up of 15 amino acids. The CDR3 loop is CASSANRGRNQPQHF. CDR3 in DNA: TGCGCCAGCAGCGCCAACAGGGGTCGGAATCAGCCCCAGCATTTT.

V and J are TRBV28 and TRBJ1-1; D remains unclear. V gave up 3 bases and J gave up 1 base, with 9 bases separating them. There are 14 residues in the CDR3. CDR1 MDHEN and CDR2 SYDVKM come from the germline V gene. The CDR3 region is CASSLEVPNTEAFF. The CDR3, as DNA: TGTGCCAGCAGTTTGGAGGTCCCGAACACTGAAGCTTTCTTT.

The V gene is TRBV9, the J gene TRBJ2-3; 9 bases fit TRBD1. Looked up from germline, CDR1 is SGDLS and CDR2 is YYNGEE. This CDR3 has 15 amino acids. The V gene end was trimmed by 3 bases and the J gene end by 3 bases; junction bases not matched to a gene: 5. CDR3 loop: CASSGTGELTDTQYF. CDR3 nucleotides: TGTGCCAGCAGCGGGACAGGGGAGTTGACAGATACGCAGTATTTT.

In its sample, this clonotype was seen a few times. The rearrangement joins TRBV5-1 to TRBJ2-1, with D possibly being TRBD1 (6 bases). Per the germline V gene, CDR1 is SGHRS and CDR2 is YFSETQ. Deletions cut 4 bases from V and 7 bases from J, with 12 bases between. This CDR3 has 13 residues. The CDR3 DNA reads as TGCGCCAGCAGCCCGGCGACAGGTAATGAGCAGTTCTTC. It translates to CASSPATGNEQFF.

There are a few counts of this clonotype. The chain couples TRBV24-1 to TRBJ2-5; D gene ambiguous. Trimming pared 1 base from V and 3 bases from J, leaving 8 bases between. Germline assignment: CDR1 KGHDR and CDR2 SFDVKD. This CDR3 is built from 14 residues. The CDR3 DNA reads TGTGCCACCAGTGATTTAGGCGGCGAAGAGACCCAGTACTTC. It codes for CATSDLGGEETQYF.

This clonotype showed up just a few times. The chain uses TRBV6-5 and TRBJ2-6; perhaps TRBD2 as D (6 bases). The germline CDR1 and CDR2 sequences are MNHEY and SVGAGI. The CDR3 has 18 residues. V was pared by 2 bases and J by 0 bases, with 14 bases between. This CDR3 reads CASSYTGTVSSGANVLTF. CDR3 nucleotides: TGTGCCAGCAGTTACACCGGGACTGTTAGCTCTGGGGCCAACGTCCTGACTTTC.

This clonotype has ten or more counts. The chain couples TRBV5-1 to TRBJ2-3; D is unclear. This CDR3 region has 14 residues. The V gene's germline CDR1 is SGHRS and CDR2 YFSETQ. Trimming took off 0 bases at V and 2 bases at J, with 7 bases between the two ends. Written as DNA, the CDR3 is TGCGCCAGCAGCTTGGCCCCCCACACAGATACGCAGTATTTT. Protein: CASSLAPHTDTQYF.

The V gene is TRBV7-2, the J gene TRBJ2-2, with D possibly matching TRBD2 (6 bases). V was shortened by 4 bases and J by 7 bases, with 13 bases between the two germline ends. The CDR3 runs to 14 residues. The germline CDR1 and CDR2 sequences are SGHTA and FQGNSA. In DNA, the CDR3 is TGTGCCAGCAGCTCCGAGGGAGGTGACGGGGAGCTGTTTTTT. Translating it yields CASSSEGGDGELFF.

This clonotype occurred a few times. The rearrangement joins TRBV4-2 to TRBJ2-7; the match to TRBD2 covers 8 bases. Germline V CDR1 and CDR2: LGHNA, YNFKEQ. V lost 0 bases to trimming and J lost 3 bases; unmatched junction nucleotides: 4. There are 15 residues in the CDR3. CDR3 sequence: CASSQDLGTSYEQYF. CDR3 DNA: TGTGCCAGCAGCCAAGATCTTGGGACTAGCTACGAGCAGTACTTC.

This clonotype was recorded many times. This sequence joins TRBV5-1 and TRBJ2-3; 7 nucleotides agree with TRBD2. The germline CDR1 and CDR2 sequences are SGHRS and YFSETQ. The CDR3 covers 14 residues. With V trimmed by 0 bases and J by 6 bases, 4 bases remained unmatched. The chain's CDR3 is CASSLGGSKDTQYF. The CDR3 DNA sequence: TGCGCCAGCAGCTTGGGCGGGAGTAAGGATACGCAGTATTTT.

This clonotype has just a few counts. The rearrangement joins TRBV9 to TRBJ1-1; D uncertain. Trimming stripped 0 bases from V and 0 bases from J, with 9 bases between. Per germline, CDR1 SGDLS and CDR2 YYNGEE. The CDR3 runs to 15 residues. CDR3 protein: CASSVGGPMNTEAFF. CDR3 nucleotides: TGTGCCAGCAGCGTAGGAGGGCCAATGAACACTGAAGCTTTCTTT.

The chain joins TRBV15 to TRBJ2-5, with 13 bases lining up with TRBD2. CDR3 length: 15 residues. The germline V gene has CDR1 LNHNV and CDR2 YYDKDF (reference sequence). The V and J ends lost 8 bases and 11 bases, in that order; junction bases with no gene match: 14. The CDR3 loop is CATAKLAGGRNEQYF. CDR3 in DNA: TGTGCCACCGCCAAACTAGCGGGGGGGCGGAATGAGCAGTACTTC.

This clonotype was picked up a small number of times. J is TRBJ1-5 and V is TRBV4-2, with TRBD1 matching 10 bases. The CDR3 runs to 15 residues. Per germline, CDR1 LGHNA and CDR2 YNFKEQ. The trim removed 5 bases at V and 6 bases at J, leaving 7 bases unmatched. The CDR3 spells CASSERDRGIQPQHF. The CDR3 nucleotides are TGTGCCAGCAGCGAAAGGGACAGGGGTATTCAGCCCCAGCATTTT.

In regard to this clonotype: The junction departs from germline at one end; a sequencing error may be responsible. J is TRBJ2-1 and V is TRBV7-9, with 12 bases matching TRBD2. In germline, CDR1 is SEHNR, CDR2 FQNEAQ (reference sequence). This CDR3 has 17 residues. CDR3 bases: TGTGCCAGCAGCCTAGCGGGGGGGCCGCACTCCTACAATGAGCAGTTCTTC. Amino acids: CASSLAGGPHSYNEQFF. Together with reference TRBV7-9 and TRBJ2-1, the CDR3 gives the full variable domain: DTGVSQNPRHKITKRGQNVTFRCDPISEHNRLYWYRQTLGQGPEFLTYFQNEAQLEKSRLLSDRFSAERPKGSFSTLEIQRTEQGDSAMYLCASSLAGGPHSYNEQFFGPGTRLTVL.

The genes are TRBV10-3 and TRBJ2-3, with D hard to call. V was pared by 5 bases and J by 0 bases, with 6 bases between. From germline, CDR1 is ENHRY and CDR2 SYGVKD. This CDR3 spans 13 amino acids. CDR3 sequence (DNA): TGTGCCATCAGTAAGGCTAGCACAGATACGCAGTATTTT. This codes for CAISKASTDTQYF.

This clonotype was detected only a few times. The rearrangement joins TRBV13 to TRBJ2-1, with D uncertain. There are 15 residues in the CDR3. Trimming removed 5 bases from V and 3 bases from J, with 14 bases in between. Germline CDR1 reads PRHDT; CDR2 reads FYEKMQ (reference sequence). The CDR3 DNA reads TGTGCCAGCAGCCCCGGGTCATACCTCTACAATGAGCAGTTCTTC. Its translation is CASSPGSYLYNEQFF.

To note about this clonotype: The junction and the germline gene differ at one end; a read error may be behind it. V usage is TRBV5-1 and J usage is TRBJ2-1, with no clear D. Germline-derived CDR1 and CDR2 are SGHRS and YFSETQ. The CDR3 is 15 amino acids. Written as DNA, the CDR3 is TGCGCCAGCAGCGTTAGCAACACTCGGAACAATGAGCGGTTCTTC. This encodes CASSVSNTRNNERFF. Full variable domain (rest looked up from reference TRBV5-1 and TRBJ2-1): KAGVTQTPRYLIKTRGQQVTLSCSPISGHRSVSWYQQTPGQGLQFLFEYFSETQRNKGNFPGRFSGRQFSNSRSEMNVSTLELGDSALYLCASSVSNTRNNERFFGPGTRLTVL.

This chain uses TRBV6-5 with TRBJ2-7, with D perhaps given as TRBD1 or TRBD2 (6 bases each). V was cut by 6 bases and J by 7 bases, with 22 bases left in between. The CDR3 totals 15 residues. Germline values: CDR1 MNHEY, CDR2 SVGAGI. CDR3 DNA sequence: TGTGCCAGCAGACAAGGGGGGACGTTCTACAATGAGCAGTACTTC. It yields the protein CASRQGGTFYNEQYF.

This clonotype occurred many times. This chain links TRBV12-3 or TRBV12-4 with TRBJ2-4; 8 positions match TRBD2. Losses at the gene ends were 3 bases for V and 1 base for J; bases not matched to a gene: 2. This CDR3 has 15 residues. This CDR3 reads CASSLTSAAKNIQYF. In nucleotides, the CDR3 is TGTGCCAGCAGTTTGACTAGCGCCGCCAAAAACATTCAGTACTTC.

This clonotype has a handful of counts. The chain has TRBV2 and TRBJ2-3; D could derive from TRBD1 or TRBD2 (5 bases each). This CDR3 is 14 amino acids long. Trimming pared 10 bases from V and 6 bases from J, leaving 20 bases between. The germline V gene has CDR1 SNHLY and CDR2 FYNNEI. The chain's CDR3 is CATSGTLQRDTQYF. DNA for the CDR3: TGTGCCACTAGTGGGACCCTTCAACGGGATACGCAGTATTTT. The full variable domain, in which reference TRBV2 and TRBJ2-3 provide the parts outside the CDR3, is EPEVTQTPSHQVTQMGQEVILRCVPISNHLYFYWYRQILGQKVEFLVSFYNNEISEKSEIFDDQFSVERPDGSNFTLKIRSTKLEDSAMYFCATSGTLQRDTQYFGPGTRLTVL.

The rearrangement links TRBV2 to TRBJ1-1; possible D gene TRBD1, 5 bases. The germline V gene encodes CDR1 SNHLY and CDR2 FYNNEI. CDR3 length equals 14 residues. The V and J ends lost 4 bases and 1 base respectively, with 10 bases between them. CDR3 sequence (DNA): TGTGCCAGCAGTGGACAGAGGCAGAACACTGAAGCTTTCTTT. Translating it yields CASSGQRQNTEAFF.

The chain is built from TRBV5-6 and TRBJ2-5; D possibly corresponds to TRBD1 (6 bases). CDR3 length: 12 residues. Germline values: CDR1 SGHDT, CDR2 YYEEEE. Trimming shortened V by 7 bases and J by 3 bases, and 10 bases separated the two germline ends. CDR3 in DNA: TGTGCCAGCCGCCACAGGGAAGAGACCCAGTACTTC. Amino acid sequence: CASRHREETQYF.

The J gene is TRBJ1-1, the V gene TRBV6-1; D call uncertain. CDR1 and CDR2 from the germline V gene are MNHNS and SASEGT. V was pared by 1 base and J by 6 bases, with 27 bases between. The CDR3 sequence is 19 residues long. The CDR3: CASSEGARLSSLLLAEAFF. As DNA, the CDR3 is TGTGCCAGCAGTGAAGGAGCCCGGTTATCGTCGCTCCTCTTAGCTGAAGCTTTCTTT.

This clonotype was seen a handful of times. The chain is built from TRBV7-9 and TRBJ2-5; 10 bases are shared with TRBD2. Trimming took 4 bases from V and 11 from J; bases not matched to a gene: 16. This CDR3 has 16 residues. Looked up from germline, CDR1 is SEHNR and CDR2 is FQNEAQ (reference sequence). The CDR3 nucleotides read TGTGCCAGCAGCTGGGCTAGCGGGAGACCCTACAATGAGCAGTACTTC. This sequence encodes CASSWASGRPYNEQYF. Full variable domain (rest looked up from reference TRBV7-9 and TRBJ2-5): DTGVSQNPRHKITKRGQNVTFRCDPISEHNRLYWYRQTLGQGPEFLTYFQNEAQLEKSRLLSDRFSAERPKGSFSTLEIQRTEQGDSAMYLCASSWASGRPYNEQYFGPGTRLLVL.